This TCR beta chain was identified in a study of control samples from healthy donors and cancer patients. Clones were read by immunoSEQ multiplex PCR, and TCRdb kept only the in-frame ones, dropping some. The sample includes 50,000 to 75,000 clones, approximately 85% of them seen just once. V lost 5 bases, J lost 8 bases, and 20 bases lay in between. Germline CDR1 and CDR2: MNHEY and SVGEGT. The length of the CDR3 is 15 residues. This chain links TRBV6-2 or TRBV6-3 with TRBJ2-3; tentatively, D is TRBD1 or TRBD2 (6 bases each). The TCR was taken from a man between 35 and 55 years old in good health. The sequencing input was blood. The DNA of the CDR3 is TGTGCCAGCAGTGAGGGGGGACCCGATTATGGTACGCAGTATTTT. Encoded protein: CASSEGGPDYGTQYF.